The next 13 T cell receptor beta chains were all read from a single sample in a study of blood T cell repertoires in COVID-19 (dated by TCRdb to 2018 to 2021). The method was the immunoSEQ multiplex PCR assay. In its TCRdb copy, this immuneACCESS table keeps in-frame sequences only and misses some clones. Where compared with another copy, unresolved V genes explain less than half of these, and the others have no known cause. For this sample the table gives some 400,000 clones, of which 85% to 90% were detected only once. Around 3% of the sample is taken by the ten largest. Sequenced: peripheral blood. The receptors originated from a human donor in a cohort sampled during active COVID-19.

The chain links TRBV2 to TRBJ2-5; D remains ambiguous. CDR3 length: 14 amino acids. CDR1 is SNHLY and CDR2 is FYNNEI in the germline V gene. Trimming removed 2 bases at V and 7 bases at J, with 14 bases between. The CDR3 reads CASSEPLELGTQYF. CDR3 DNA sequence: TGTGCCAGCAGTGAACCCCTAGAATTGGGGACCCAGTACTTC.

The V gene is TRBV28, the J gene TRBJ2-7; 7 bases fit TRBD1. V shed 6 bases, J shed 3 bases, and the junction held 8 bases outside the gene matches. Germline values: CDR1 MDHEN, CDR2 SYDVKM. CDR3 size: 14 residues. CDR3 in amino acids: CASRQDRPGYEQYF. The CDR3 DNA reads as TGTGCCAGCAGGCAGGACAGGCCGGGCTACGAGCAGTACTTC.

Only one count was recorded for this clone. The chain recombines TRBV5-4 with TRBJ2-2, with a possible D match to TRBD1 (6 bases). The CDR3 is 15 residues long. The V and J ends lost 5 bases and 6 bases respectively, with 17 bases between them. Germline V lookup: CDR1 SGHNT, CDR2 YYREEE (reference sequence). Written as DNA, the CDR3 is TGTGCCAGCAGTAAGAGAACAGGGATCCCCGGGGAGCTGTTTTTT. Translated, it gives CASSKRTGIPGELFF.

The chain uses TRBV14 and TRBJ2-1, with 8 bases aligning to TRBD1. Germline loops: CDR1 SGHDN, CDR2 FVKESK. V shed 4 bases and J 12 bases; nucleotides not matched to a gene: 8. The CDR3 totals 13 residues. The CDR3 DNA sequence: TGTGCCAGCAGCCCTGGACAGGGAACTAGGCAGTTCTTC. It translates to CASSPGQGTRQFF. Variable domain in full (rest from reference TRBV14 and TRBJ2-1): EAGVTQFPSHSVIEKGQTVTLRCDPISGHDNLYWYRRVMGKEIKFLLHFVKESKQDESGMPNNRFLAERTGGTYSTLKVQPAELEDSGVYFCASSPGQGTRQFFGPGTRLTVL.

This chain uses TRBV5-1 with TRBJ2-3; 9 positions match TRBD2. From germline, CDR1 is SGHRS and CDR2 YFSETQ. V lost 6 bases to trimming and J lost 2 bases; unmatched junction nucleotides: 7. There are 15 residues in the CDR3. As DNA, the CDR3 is TGCGCCAGCACCCGAGCGGGGGGTTACACAGATACGCAGTATTTT. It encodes CASTRAGGYTDTQYF.

CDR3: CASSGRAAIQTQYF. CDR3 sequence (DNA): TGTGCCAGCAGTGGGAGAGCGGCCATTCAGACCCAGTACTTC. The V and J genes are TRBV2 and TRBJ2-5; TRBD2 is a possible D gene (5 bases). The CDR3 has 14 amino acids. Germline V gives CDR1 SNHLY, CDR2 FYNNEI. V was shortened by 4 bases and J by 6 bases, with 15 bases between the two germline ends.

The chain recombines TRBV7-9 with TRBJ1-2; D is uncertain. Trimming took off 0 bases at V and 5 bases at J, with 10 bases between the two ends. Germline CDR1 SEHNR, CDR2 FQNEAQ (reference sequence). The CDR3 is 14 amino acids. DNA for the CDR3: TGTGCCAGCAGCTTAGCAGAGTCAGGATATGGCTACACCTTC. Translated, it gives CASSLAESGYGYTF.

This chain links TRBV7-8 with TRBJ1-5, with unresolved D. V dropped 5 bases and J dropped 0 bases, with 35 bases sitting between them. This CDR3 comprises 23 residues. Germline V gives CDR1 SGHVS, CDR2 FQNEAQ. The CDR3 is CASSPLKTQRCCGPNNSNQPQHF. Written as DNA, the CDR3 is TGTGCCAGCAGCCCTCTAAAAACCCAACGATGTTGCGGCCCAAACAATAGCAATCAGCCCCAGCATTTT. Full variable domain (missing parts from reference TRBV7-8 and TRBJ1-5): GAGVSQSPRYKVAKRGQDVALRCDPISGHVSLFWYQQALGQGPEFLTYFQNEAQLDKSGLPSDRFFAERPEGSVSTLKIQRTQQEDSAVYLCASSPLKTQRCCGPNNSNQPQHFGDGTRLSIL.

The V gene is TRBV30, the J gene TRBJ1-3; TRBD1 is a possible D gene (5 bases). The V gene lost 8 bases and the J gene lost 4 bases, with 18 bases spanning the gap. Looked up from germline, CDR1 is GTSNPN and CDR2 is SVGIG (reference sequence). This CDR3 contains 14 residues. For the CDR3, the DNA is TGTGCCAGCTCCACCAGGGCTGGAGGAAACACCATATATTTT. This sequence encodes CASSTRAGGNTIYF.

CDR3 residues: CSVGVDRVSYNSPLHF. DNA of the CDR3: TGCAGCGTTGGTGTAGACAGAGTCTCCTATAATTCACCCCTCCACTTT. V usage is TRBV29-1 and J usage is TRBJ1-6; perhaps TRBD1 as D (5 bases). Trimming took 4 bases from V and 0 from J, leaving 13 bases between them. CDR1 and CDR2 (germline): SQVTM, ANQGSEA. The CDR3 runs to 16 residues.

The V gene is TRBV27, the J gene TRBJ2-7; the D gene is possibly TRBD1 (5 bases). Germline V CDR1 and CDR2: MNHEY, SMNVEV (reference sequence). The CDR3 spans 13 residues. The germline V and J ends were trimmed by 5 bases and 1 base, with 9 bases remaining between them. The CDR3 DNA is TGTGCCAGCAGTATACGACAGTCCTACGAGCAGTACTTC. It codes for CASSIRQSYEQYF.

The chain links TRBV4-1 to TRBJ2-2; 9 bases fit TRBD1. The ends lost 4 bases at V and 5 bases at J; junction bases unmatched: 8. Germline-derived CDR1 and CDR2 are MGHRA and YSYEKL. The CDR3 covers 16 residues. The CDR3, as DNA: TGCGCCAGCAGCCGACCACAGGGGGCGTCGACCGGGGAGCTGTTTTTT. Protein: CASSRPQGASTGELFF.

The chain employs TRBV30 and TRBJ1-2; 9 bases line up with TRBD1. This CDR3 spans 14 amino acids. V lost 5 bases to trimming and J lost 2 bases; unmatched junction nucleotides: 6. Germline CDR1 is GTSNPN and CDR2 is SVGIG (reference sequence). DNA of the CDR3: TGTGCCTGGGGGAACAGGGGGCGCAACTATGGCTACACCTTC. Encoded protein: CAWGNRGRNYGYTF.